This T cell receptor (beta chain) was identified during a study of shared clonotypes between healthy human individuals. Overall study: Those who served as donors were a couple of women and three men between the ages of 18 and 49. Used for every donor were three CD4 naive, three CD4 memory, two CD8 naive and one CD8 memory plate.

Notes on this clone: Its specificity is not known. This sample includes further DNA sequences coding for the same CDR3.

The study, taken as a whole, reports: Generation probabilities were higher for clonotypes shared across all four sorted-subset donors than for unshared ones.

Method: immunoSEQ multiplex PCR; TCRdb's copy keeps in-frame clones and lacks some. The table shows 2 million to 2.5 million clones, with 90% to 96% occurring only once. Splitting of CD4+ cells produced CD45RA+ naive and CD45RA-negative memory subsets. This CDR3 contains 11 residues. Germline CDR1 is MDHEN and CDR2 is SYDVKM. The V end lost 3 bases, the J end lost 5 bases, and 4 bases lay between the germline ends. The clonotype originates from a man younger than 35 in good health. The sequenced material came from naive CD4+ T cells sorted from blood. Subset reported: CD45RA+ positively selected. V is TRBV28 and J is TRBJ1-2; D not certain. The CDR3 DNA reads as TGTGCCAGCAGTTTCCTATATGGCTACACCTTC. It codes for CASSFLYGYTF.